A single sample is the source of the 29 T cell receptor beta chains below, sequenced in a study of blood T cells in healthy people across ages. A J-beta primer mix and a sample-barcoded 5' primer were used in a second PCR of about 7 to 11 cycles. TCRdb reprocessed the 5' RACE reads via MiXCR and lists one record per CDR3 protein. The sample gives around 1,800,000 distinct CDR3 sequences, about two fifths of which show up once; approximately 22% is in the top ten. The sequencing sample was made of blood. Receptor source: a human donor in good health.

The chain has TRBV6-5 and TRBJ2-5; the D gene is possibly TRBD2 (5 bases). V lost 4 bases and J 11 bases, leaving 11 bases between the germline ends. The germline V gene encodes CDR1 MNHEY and CDR2 SVGAGI. This CDR3 region has 11 residues. CDR3: CASSSKGEQYF. CDR3 DNA: TGTGCCAGCAGTTCCAAGGGAGAGCAGTACTTC.

In this sample, this clonotype turned up a few times. The V and J genes are TRBV6-4 and TRBJ1-1, with D tentatively TRBD1 (5 bases). The germline CDR1 and CDR2 sequences are MRHNA and SNTAGT. V was clipped by 7 bases and J by 4 bases, with 25 bases between them. This CDR3 region has 17 residues. The CDR3: CASNRPGKGLRGTEAFF. The CDR3 DNA follows: TGTGCCAGCAATCGGCCCGGTAAGGGGCTCAGAGGCACTGAAGCTTTCTTT.

This clonotype was recorded only once. This chain joins TRBV7-6 and TRBJ1-4; D might be TRBD1 (5 bases). V was shortened by 5 bases and J by 15 bases, with 19 bases between the two germline ends. The CDR3 sequence is 13 residues long. From germline, CDR1 is SGHVS and CDR2 FNYEAQ. CDR3 region: CASSPQPGHSVFF. The CDR3 coding sequence is TGTGCCAGCAGCCCCCAGCCCGGACACAGCGTGTTTTTT. Full variable domain (missing parts from reference TRBV7-6 and TRBJ1-4): GAGVSQSPRYKVTKRGQDVALRCDPISGHVSLYWYRQALGQGPEFLTYFNYEAQQDKSGLPNDRFSAERPEGSISTLTIQRTEQRDSAMYRCASSPQPGHSVFFGSGTQLSVL.

Worth noting for this clonotype: At one boundary the junction diverges from the germline segment, which might be a read error. The chain links TRBV6-1 to TRBJ1-2; TRBD1 matches 9 bases. Germline V gene data show CDR1 as MNHNS and CDR2 as SASEGT. The CDR3 consists of 13 residues. The CDR3 loop reads CASRGQGFYRYTF. The CDR3 DNA reads as TGTGCCAGCAGAGGACAGGGGTTCTATCGCTACACCTTC.

This chain uses TRBV10-3 with TRBJ1-2; TRBD1 agrees at 8 bases. CDR3 size: 13 residues. The V gene end was trimmed by 2 bases and the J gene end by 7 bases; junction bases not matched to a gene: 3. The V gene's germline CDR1 is ENHRY and CDR2 SYGVKD. The CDR3 reads CAISEGTGPGYTF. The CDR3 region has the DNA TGTGCCATCAGTGAGGGGACAGGTCCTGGCTACACCTTC.

This clonotype was recorded a few times. The chain links TRBV10-3 to TRBJ2-1; TRBD2 might be the D (6 bases). The CDR3 contains 14 residues. V lost 11 bases and J 6 bases, leaving 20 bases between the germline ends. Germline V gene lookup returns CDR1 ENHRY and CDR2 SYGVKD. The CDR3 sequence is CAVAGSSTTNEQFF. The CDR3 nucleotides read TGTGCCGTCGCCGGGAGCAGTACGACCAATGAGCAGTTCTTC.

This chain links TRBV27 with TRBJ2-7; the D gene is possibly TRBD1 (5 bases). Germline lookup yields CDR1 MNHEY and CDR2 SMNVEV (reference sequence). This CDR3 region has 16 residues. Trimming pared 8 bases from V and 2 bases from J, leaving 22 bases between. The CDR3 coding sequence is TGTGCCAGCCAAACACACTTCACGACAGATGCCTACGAGCAGTACTTC. Translating it yields CASQTHFTTDAYEQYF.

The genes are TRBV28 and TRBJ2-1, with 12 bases aligning to TRBD2. Germline lookup yields CDR1 MDHEN and CDR2 SYDVKM. The CDR3 consists of 18 residues. The V gene end was trimmed by 6 bases and the J gene end by 4 bases; junction bases not matched to a gene: 13. CDR3 in amino acids: CASSGSSGGARVYNEQFF. As DNA, the CDR3 is TGTGCCAGCAGCGGGTCTAGCGGGGGGGCCAGAGTTTACAATGAGCAGTTCTTC.

The V and J genes are TRBV7-9 and TRBJ1-5; TRBD1 agrees at 8 bases. This CDR3 has 14 amino acids. Germline V gene data show CDR1 as SEHNR and CDR2 as FQNEAQ (reference sequence). V trimming: 4 bases; J trimming: 8 bases; junction bases outside the gene matches: 7. The CDR3 is CASSSTGVGEPQHF. The CDR3 region has the DNA TGTGCCAGCAGCTCGACAGGGGTCGGAGAGCCCCAGCATTTT.

V and J are TRBV7-2 and TRBJ2-1; TRBD2 aligns across 9 bases. Germline CDR1 is SGHTA and CDR2 is FQGNSA. The CDR3 is 15 amino acids. The V segment lost 0 bases and the J segment 10 bases; nucleotides outside the gene matches: 7. The CDR3 coding sequence is TGTGCCAGCAGCTTAGCGGGCGGGGGGGCAGGCGAGCAGTTCTTC. Its translation: CASSLAGGGAGEQFF. Supplemented by reference TRBV7-2 and TRBJ2-1, the full variable domain reads GAGVSQSPSNKVTEKGKDVELRCDPISGHTALYWYRQSLGQGLEFLIYFQGNSAPDKSGLPSDRFSAERTGGSVSTLTIQRTQQEDSAVYLCASSLAGGGAGEQFFGPGTRLTVL.

To note about this clonotype: Possible read error: a much larger clone is one base away. The CDR3 ends on some other residue instead of the conserved phenylalanine or tryptophan, so this is likely a read error. The V and J genes are TRBV20-1 and TRBJ1-2, with a tentative D call TRBD1 (5 bases). Germline CDR1 and CDR2: DFQATT and SNEGSKA (reference sequence). The CDR3 is made up of 14 amino acids. The V and J ends lost 2 bases and 4 bases respectively, with 14 bases between them. CDR3 sequence: CSARRGEMGYGYTC. The CDR3 DNA reads as TGCAGTGCTAGAAGAGGGGAGATGGGCTATGGCTACACCTGC.

This clonotype showed up just a few times. The genes are TRBV29-1 and TRBJ2-5; possibly TRBD1 for D (6 bases). Trimming took off 3 bases at V and 4 bases at J, with 12 bases between the two ends. The CDR3 totals 13 residues. The germline V gene has CDR1 SQVTM and CDR2 ANQGSEA. The CDR3 DNA sequence: TGCAGCGTTGACGTCCCAGGGGTAGAGACCCAGTACTTC. This translates into CSVDVPGVETQYF.

The J gene is TRBJ1-2, the V gene TRBV29-1; D remains ambiguous. In germline, CDR1 is SQVTM, CDR2 ANQGSEA. The ends were cut back, 4 bases at V and 8 bases at J, with 11 bases in the middle. The CDR3 is 11 amino acids. The CDR3 coding sequence is TGCAGCGTTGGAGAGAACACCGGCTACACCTTC. Encoded protein: CSVGENTGYTF.

CDR3 protein: CASSLAVHRNTEAFF. CDR3 sequence (DNA): TGTGCCAGCAGCTTAGCAGTACATAGGAACACTGAAGCTTTCTTT. The J gene is TRBJ1-1, the V gene TRBV7-2; D is undetermined. The V gene's germline CDR1 is SGHTA and CDR2 FQGNSA. Trimming cost V 0 bases and J 1 base, with 9 bases left between them. This CDR3 region has 15 residues. The full variable domain, completed using reference TRBV7-2 and TRBJ1-1, is GAGVSQSPSNKVTEKGKDVELRCDPISGHTALYWYRQSLGQGLEFLIYFQGNSAPDKSGLPSDRFSAERTGGSVSTLTIQRTQQEDSAVYLCASSLAVHRNTEAFFGQGTRLTVV.

Only a few counts were recorded for this clonotype. This chain connects TRBV5-5 to TRBJ2-3; D not resolved. Germline V gene lookup returns CDR1 SGHKS and CDR2 YYEKEE (reference sequence). This CDR3 contains 15 residues. Between the trimmed V and J ends, which lost 4 bases and 2 bases, there was a span of 14 bases. The CDR3, as DNA: TGTGCCAGCAGCCGTAATCTCGACTTCACAGATACGCAGTATTTT. It encodes CASSRNLDFTDTQYF.

This clonotype was recorded only once. V and J are TRBV4-2 and TRBJ2-2; perhaps TRBD2 as D (6 bases). The V end lost 0 bases, the J end lost 1 base, and 12 bases lay between the germline ends. The germline gives CDR1 LGHNA, CDR2 YNFKEQ. The CDR3 covers 17 residues. The CDR3 bases are TGTGCCAGCAGCCAAGATTTGCAGGGACTGAACACCGGGGAGCTGTTTTTT. This gives the protein CASSQDLQGLNTGELFF.

This clonotype has a handful of counts. V gene TRBV29-1 combines with J gene TRBJ2-3; TRBD1 might be the D (6 bases). Between the trimmed V and J ends, which lost 3 bases and 7 bases, there was a span of 14 bases. This CDR3 comprises 13 residues. CDR1 SQVTM and CDR2 ANQGSEA come from the germline V gene. CDR3 nucleotides: TGCAGCGTTGACAGGGGTTTGGGAAATACGCAGTATTTT. Protein sequence: CSVDRGLGNTQYF.

V usage is TRBV11-3 and J usage is TRBJ2-5, with 8 bases that match TRBD2. CDR3 length: 13 amino acids. J lost 7 bases, V lost 5 bases, and 6 bases had no gene match. CDR1 is SGHNT, CDR2 YENEEA, per germline. CDR3 nucleotides: TGTGCCAGCAGCCCGGGGGCGGGGGGGACCCAGTACTTC. It translates to CASSPGAGGTQYF.

The rearrangement uses TRBV6-2 or TRBV6-3 and TRBJ2-7; 7 bases are shared with TRBD1. The CDR3 totals 15 residues. Germline V gives CDR1 MNHEY, CDR2 SVGEGT. The ends lost 5 bases at V and 1 base at J; junction bases unmatched: 8. CDR3 nucleotides: TGTGCCAGCAGTATTCAAGGGGGCAGTTCCTACGAGCAGTACTTC. Translation gives CASSIQGGSSYEQYF.

This clonotype has a handful of counts. V gene TRBV20-1 combines with J gene TRBJ2-1, with D unresolved. Trimming shortened V by 6 bases and J by 13 bases, and 16 bases separated the two germline ends. CDR3 size: 11 residues. CDR1 is DFQATT, CDR2 SNEGSKA, per germline (reference sequence). The CDR3 protein is CSAEPRETQFF. CDR3 sequence (DNA): TGCAGTGCAGAACCCCGAGAGACTCAGTTCTTC.

This clonotype was picked up many times. V usage is TRBV27 and J usage is TRBJ1-5; D call uncertain. CDR1 MNHEY and CDR2 SMNVEV come from the germline V gene (reference sequence). The CDR3 loop spans 14 amino acids. The germline V and J ends were trimmed by 6 bases and 1 base, with 10 bases remaining between them. The DNA of the CDR3 is TGTGCCAGCAGAGCCGGACGGAGCAATCAGCCCCAGCATTTT. Translating it yields CASRAGRSNQPQHF.

On this clonotype: A much bigger clone sits one base away, suggesting this may be a read error. This chain uses TRBV12-3 or TRBV12-4 with TRBJ2-3, with D unclear. V lost 3 bases, J lost 10 bases, and 8 bases lay in between. This CDR3 is built from 11 residues. For the CDR3, the DNA is TGTGCCAGCAGTTTGATGGATGCGCAGTATTTT. Its translation is CASSLMDAQYF.

The J gene is TRBJ2-1, the V gene TRBV5-1, with no clear D. The CDR3 spans 16 residues. With 4 bases removed from V and 0 bases from J, the gap between germline ends came to 14 bases. CDR1 and CDR2 from the germline V gene are SGHRS and YFSETQ. The CDR3 loop is CASSLATSSSYNEQFF. The CDR3 DNA sequence: TGCGCCAGCAGCCTGGCTACATCTAGCTCCTACAATGAGCAGTTCTTC.

This chain joins TRBV7-2 and TRBJ2-3; possible D gene TRBD2, 7 bases. There are 15 residues in the CDR3. V dropped 1 base and J dropped 4 bases, with 12 bases sitting between them. CDR1 SGHTA and CDR2 FQGNSA come from the germline V gene. CDR3 bases: TGTGCCAGCAGCTTAGTTTGGGGGGGCGCAGATACGCAGTATTTT. It encodes CASSLVWGGADTQYF.

The table lists this clonotype with a few counts. V usage is TRBV29-1 and J usage is TRBJ1-2; no clear D gene. The CDR3 runs 11 residues. Germline V lookup: CDR1 SQVTM, CDR2 ANQGSEA. The V gene lost 7 bases and the J gene lost 8 bases, with 14 bases spanning the gap. The CDR3 nucleotides are TGCAGCGCCACCTCAGTAAGGGGCTACACCTTC. This sequence encodes CSATSVRGYTF. Full variable domain (outside the CDR3, taken from reference TRBV29-1 and TRBJ1-2): SAVISQKPSRDICQRGTSLTIQCQVDSQVTMMFWYRQQPGQSLTLIATANQGSEATYESGFVIDKFPISRPNLTFSTLTVSNMSPEDSSIYLCSATSVRGYTFGSGTRLTVV.

The chain joins TRBV5-1 to TRBJ1-5, with D unclear. Germline CDR1 is SGHRS and CDR2 is YFSETQ. CDR3 length equals 16 residues. Trimming removed 1 base at V and 0 bases at J, with 11 bases between. The CDR3 spells CASSLPDSHSNQPQHF. The CDR3 nucleotides are TGCGCCAGCAGCTTGCCGGACTCTCATAGCAATCAGCCCCAGCATTTT.

The table lists this clonotype with many counts. CDR3 in amino acids: CASSFDGGPYEQYF. CDR3 sequence (DNA): TGTGCCAGCAGTTTTGACGGGGGGCCCTACGAGCAGTACTTC. This chain joins TRBV12-3 or TRBV12-4 and TRBJ2-7; the D gene is possibly TRBD2 (7 bases). The CDR3 consists of 14 residues. The V gene lost 3 bases and the J gene lost 2 bases, with 11 bases spanning the gap.

The chain carries TRBV4-3 and TRBJ2-1, with 10 bases matching TRBD2. The CDR3 contains 15 residues. With 2 bases clipped from V and 10 bases from J, the junction kept 8 bases outside the gene matches. The germline V gene encodes CDR1 LGHNA and CDR2 YSLEER. CDR3 bases: TGCGCCAGCAGCCAATCGTGGCTAGCGGGGGCCGAGCAGTTCTTC. It translates to CASSQSWLAGAEQFF.

This clonotype was seen a few times. The CDR3 bases are TGTGCCACCGGTCTCGGGGCAGATACGCAGTATTTT. Its protein product is CATGLGADTQYF. This chain joins TRBV24-1 and TRBJ2-3; D is possibly TRBD2 (5 bases). V gave up 9 bases and J gave up 4 bases, with 10 bases separating them. Germline V gene data show CDR1 as KGHDR and CDR2 as SFDVKD. This CDR3 region has 12 residues.